Listed below are T cell receptor beta chains from one sample, sequenced in a study of blood T cell repertoires in COVID-19. Only in-frame clones appear in the TCRdb table, and some are missing; sequencing was by immunoSEQ multiplex PCR. The table lists 120,000 to 150,000 clones, 88% of them singletons. The sample taken for sequencing was peripheral blood. The receptors shown here come from a human donor in a cohort sampled during active COVID-19. The CDR3 runs from the conserved cysteine through the conserved F or W. The order of the fields is J gene, V gene, D gene, clone size, CDR3 DNA, CDR3 protein. D genes are given only for firm matches. Size values are once, few and many counts, or a class for expanded clones, and some rows have none.

TRBJ1-2 TRBV19 . . TGTGCCAGTAGTATAGGCGCGGAGAACTATGGCTACACCTTC CASSIGAENYGYTF
TRBJ2-7 TRBV7-2 TRBD1 . TGTGCCAGCAGTACGGGACAGGGTCATCCCGAGCAGTACTTC CASSTGQGHPEQYF
TRBJ2-7 TRBV5-4 . . TGTGCCAGCAGCTTGGGTGACAGCTTCGAGCAGTACTTC CASSLGDSFEQYF
TRBJ1-1 TRBV5-1 TRBD1 . TGCGCCAGCAGCTCTAAACAGGGGGGCGGACTCGGATCGGCCGATGAAGCTTTCTTT CASSSKQGGGLGSADEAFF
TRBJ2-1 TRBV5-1 . . TGCGCCAGCAGCTTGGGCGGGCTCAATGAGCAGTTCTTC CASSLGGLNEQFF
TRBJ2-6 TRBV10-3 TRBD1 . TGTGCCATCAGTGAGTACGGACAGGAGTTCTCTGGGGCCAACGTCCTGACTTTC CAISEYGQEFSGANVLTF
TRBJ1-6 TRBV6-5 . . TGTGCCAGCAGTCACAGGGAAAGTGAATCACCCCTCCACTTT CASSHRESESPLHF
TRBJ2-5 TRBV7-2 . . TGTGCCAGCAGCTTAGCCATATTAGAGTTCGTGGAGACCCAGTACTTC CASSLAILEFVETQYF
TRBJ2-1 TRBV18 TRBD2 . TGTGCCAGCTCACCACGGACTAGCGGGAGGGGCAATGAGCAGTTCTTC CASSPRTSGRGNEQFF
TRBJ2-3 TRBV28 TRBD1 . TGTGCCAGCAGTTTGGGACAGGGGGGAGGGTATACGCAGTATTTT CASSLGQGGGYTQYF
TRBJ2-3 TRBV2 TRBD2 . TGTGCCAGCAGTGAAGGGGCTGTCGGGAGGGCCAACATTGTGCCAGATACGCAGTATTTT CASSEGAVGRANIVPDTQYF
TRBJ2-7 TRBV6-2/TRBV6-3 . . TGTGCCAGCAGTTGGGGCGTCGAGCAGTACTTC CASSWGVEQYF
TRBJ2-3 TRBV27 . . TGTGCCAGCAGTTTTAGGAGGGGGCCGGGGGCGGAGTATTTT CASSFRRGPGAEYF
TRBJ1-3 TRBV21-1 . . TGTGCCAGCAGCAAAAATACAGGGGAGGTTGGAAACACCATATATTTT CASSKNTGEVGNTIYF
TRBJ2-7 TRBV4-1 . . TGCGCCAGCAGCCAAGAGCCAGGCTACGAGCAGTACTTC CASSQEPGYEQYF
TRBJ1-6 TRBV30 . . TGTGCCTGGAGTGTACAGTTCGGGATCCCAAATTCACCCCTCCACTTT CAWSVQFGIPNSPLHF
TRBJ1-1 TRBV30 TRBD1 once TGTGCCTGGGGGGGGGCTGGGACAGGCGCTTTCTTT CAWGGAGTGAFF
TRBJ1-5 TRBV6-5 TRBD1 . TGTGCCAGCAGGAGTACAGGGGATCAGCCCCAGCATTTT CASRSTGDQPQHF
TRBJ2-1 TRBV4-2 . . TGTGCCAGCAGCCAAGACAGGGCTGCCGCAGGGCGCAATGAGCAGTTCTTC CASSQDRAAAGRNEQFF
TRBJ2-7 TRBV7-2 TRBD1 . TGTGCCAGCAGCTGGGGACAGGGGAGCTCCTACGAGCAGTACTTC CASSWGQGSSYEQYF
TRBJ2-1 TRBV7-6 TRBD2 . TGTGCCAGCAGCTTATCCCTAGCGGGATACAATGAGCAGTTCTTC CASSLSLAGYNEQFF
TRBJ2-5 TRBV4-1 TRBD2 . TGCGCCAGCAGCCAAAAGACTAGCGGGAGTTTGGAGACCCAGTACTTC CASSQKTSGSLETQYF
TRBJ1-6 TRBV6-1 TRBD1 . TGTGCCAGCAGTGAGAGGACAGGGAATTCACCCCTCCACTTT CASSERTGNSPLHF
TRBJ1-1 TRBV19 . . TGTGCCAGTAGTACCAGGAACACTGAAGCTTTCTTT CASSTRNTEAFF
TRBJ2-3 TRBV7-9 . . TGTGCCAGCAGCTTACGGGGTCTTTCTCACACAGATACGCAGTATTTT CASSLRGLSHTDTQYF
TRBJ2-2 TRBV28 TRBD1 . TGTGCCAGCAGTTTTCAGGGGGCGCGAACCGGGGAGCTGTTTTTT CASSFQGARTGELFF
TRBJ2-1 TRBV7-9 TRBD2 . TGTGCCAGCAGCTGGGATAGCGGGTACAATGAGCAGTTCTTC CASSWDSGYNEQFF
TRBJ2-2 TRBV4-3 . . TGCGCCAGCAGCCAAGAGCATGACAGGAGGCAAAGGGAGCTGTTTTTT CASSQEHDRRQRELFF
TRBJ1-3 TRBV10-2 TRBD1 . TGCGCCAGCACTCTCGAGGGACAGGGTGGAAACACCATATATTTT CASTLEGQGGNTIYF
TRBJ1-3 TRBV28 TRBD1 . TGTGCCAGCAGCCTTACAGGGGGTGGAAACACCATATATTTT CASSLTGGGNTIYF
TRBJ1-5 TRBV6-5 . . TGTGCCAGCAGGTCGACAAATTTGATTCAGCCCCAGCATTTT CASRSTNLIQPQHF
TRBJ2-7 TRBV3-1/TRBV3-2 TRBD2 . TGTGCCAGCAGCTTAGAGGGTAGCGGGAGGTTGGCCTACGAGCAGTACTTC CASSLEGSGRLAYEQYF
TRBJ2-1 TRBV24-1 TRBD2 once TGTGCCACCAGTGACGGCGGAGGCTGGCTAGCGGGAGCGATGGATGAGCAGTTCTTC CATSDGGGWLAGAMDEQFF
TRBJ1-3 TRBV5-1 . . TGCGCCAGCAGCTTGGAGGGGCCACGAAATCTGGCTGGAAACACCATATATTTT CASSLEGPRNLAGNTIYF
TRBJ2-7 TRBV11-2 . . TGTGCCAGCAGCTTAGATCGCAGAGGCCCCTACGAGCAGTACTTC CASSLDRRGPYEQYF
TRBJ1-1 TRBV6-6 . few TGTGCCAGCAGGTATACCGGGACAAGGAACACTGAAGCTTTCTTT CASRYTGTRNTEAFF